What follows is one TCR beta chain and its context. Antigen specificity is unknown. It was with 60 Vbeta and 13 Jbeta primers that the PCR ran. As processed by the authors: Later work found approximately 80 million unique TCR beta chains, with about 10 million shared. Data came from immunoSEQ multiplex PCR; TCRdb stores just in-frame clones and leaves some out. That table gives V, J and clone size, and the DNA gave D and trimming. Of around 72,000 clones listed, 66% were seen once; the top ten hold roughly 21%. The data were taken from a study of cytomegalovirus exposure and HLA in healthy donors. In germline, CDR1 is KGHSH, CDR2 LQKENI. The CDR3 contains 19 residues. V trimming: 3 bases; J trimming: 0 bases; junction bases outside the gene matches: 14. General study points: Most TCR beta V segments were productive about 90% or about 30% of the time in an earlier analysis. A further, later analysis showed that HLA-associated TCR beta chains (compared with equally common others) were more clonally expanded. The authors reported that TCR beta sequences could predict HLA-A and HLA-B alleles. These predictions were accurate for most subjects in the first cohort.

This receptor was identified in a middle-aged man in good health and CMV-seropositive. The sample consisted of PBMCs. The gene calls are TRBV18 and TRBJ2-3, with 8 positions matching TRBD1. The CDR3 is CASSPSGTGPARSTDTQYF. CDR3 in DNA: TGTGCCAGCTCACCTTCCGGGACAGGACCCGCAAGGAGCACAGATACGCAGTATTTT.